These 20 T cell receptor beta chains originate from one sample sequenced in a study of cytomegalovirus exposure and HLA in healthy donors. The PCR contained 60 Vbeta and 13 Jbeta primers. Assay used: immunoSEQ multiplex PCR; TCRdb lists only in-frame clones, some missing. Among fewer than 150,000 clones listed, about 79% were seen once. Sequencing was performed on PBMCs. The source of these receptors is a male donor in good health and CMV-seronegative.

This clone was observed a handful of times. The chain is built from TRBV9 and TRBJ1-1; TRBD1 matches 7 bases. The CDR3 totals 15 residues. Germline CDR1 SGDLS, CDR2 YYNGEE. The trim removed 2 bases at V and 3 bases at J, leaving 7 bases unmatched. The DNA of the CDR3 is TGTGCCAGCAGCGTCTTCATTCAGGGGGACACTGAAGCTTTCTTT. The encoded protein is CASSVFIQGDTEAFF.

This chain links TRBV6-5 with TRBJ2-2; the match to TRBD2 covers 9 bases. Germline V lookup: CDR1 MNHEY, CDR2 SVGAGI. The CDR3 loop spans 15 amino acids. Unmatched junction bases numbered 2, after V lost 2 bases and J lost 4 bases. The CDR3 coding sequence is TGTGCCAGCAGTTACGCGGGGGGGATCACCGGGGAGCTGTTTTTT. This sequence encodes CASSYAGGITGELFF.

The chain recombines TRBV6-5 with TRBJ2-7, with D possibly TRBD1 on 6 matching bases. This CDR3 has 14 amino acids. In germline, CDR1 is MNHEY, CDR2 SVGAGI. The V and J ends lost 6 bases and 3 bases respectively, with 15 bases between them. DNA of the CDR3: TGTGCCAGCAGCTCCGGGACAACAATCTACGAGCAGTACTTC. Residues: CASSSGTTIYEQYF.

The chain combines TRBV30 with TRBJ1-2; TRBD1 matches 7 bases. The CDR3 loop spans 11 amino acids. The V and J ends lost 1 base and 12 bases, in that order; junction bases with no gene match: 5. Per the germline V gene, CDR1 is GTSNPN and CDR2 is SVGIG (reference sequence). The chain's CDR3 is CAWSGPGQHTF. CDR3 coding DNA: TGTGCCTGGAGTGGACCGGGACAGCACACCTTC.

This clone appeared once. CDR3 protein: CASSYSSGGVETQYF. CDR3 DNA sequence: TGTGCCAGCAGTTACTCCTCGGGGGGCGTAGAGACCCAGTACTTC. This chain uses TRBV6-5 with TRBJ2-5; D possibly corresponds to TRBD2 (7 bases). Trimming took 0 bases from V and 4 from J, leaving 12 bases between them. Germline assignment: CDR1 MNHEY and CDR2 SVGAGI. The CDR3 has 15 amino acids.

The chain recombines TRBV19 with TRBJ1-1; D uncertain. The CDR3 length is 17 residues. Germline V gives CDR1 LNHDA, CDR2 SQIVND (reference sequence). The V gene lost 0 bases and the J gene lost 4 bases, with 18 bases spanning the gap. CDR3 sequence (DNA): TGTGCCAGTAGTATAGACCGGCGGGCCGGTTGGGGCACTGAAGCTTTCTTT. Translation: CASSIDRRAGWGTEAFF.

DNA for the CDR3: TGTGCCAGTAGTATCGGGGACAGGGTGAGCAATCAGCCCCAGCATTTT. Translating it yields CASSIGDRVSNQPQHF. V and J are TRBV19 and TRBJ1-5; 9 bases agree with TRBD1. In germline, CDR1 is LNHDA, CDR2 SQIVND (reference sequence). The trim removed 3 bases at V and 1 base at J, leaving 4 bases unmatched. This CDR3 is 16 amino acids long.

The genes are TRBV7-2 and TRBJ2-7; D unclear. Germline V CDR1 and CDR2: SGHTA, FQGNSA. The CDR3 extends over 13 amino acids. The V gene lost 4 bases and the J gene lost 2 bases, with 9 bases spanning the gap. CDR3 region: CASSSGFAYEQYF. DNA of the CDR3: TGTGCCAGCAGCTCCGGGTTTGCCTACGAGCAGTACTTC.

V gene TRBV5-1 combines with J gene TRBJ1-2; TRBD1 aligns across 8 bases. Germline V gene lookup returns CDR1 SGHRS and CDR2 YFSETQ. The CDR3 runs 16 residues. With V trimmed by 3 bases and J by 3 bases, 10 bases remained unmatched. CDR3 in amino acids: CASSSGARDRHYGYTF. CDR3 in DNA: TGCGCCAGCAGCTCCGGGGCCCGGGACAGGCACTATGGCTACACCTTC.

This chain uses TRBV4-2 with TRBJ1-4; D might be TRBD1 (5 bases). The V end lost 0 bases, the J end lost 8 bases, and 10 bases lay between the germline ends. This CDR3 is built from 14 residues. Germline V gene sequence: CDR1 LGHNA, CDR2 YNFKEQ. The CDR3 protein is CASSQDSRAEKLFF. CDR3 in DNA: TGTGCCAGCAGCCAAGATTCCAGGGCGGAAAAACTGTTTTTT.

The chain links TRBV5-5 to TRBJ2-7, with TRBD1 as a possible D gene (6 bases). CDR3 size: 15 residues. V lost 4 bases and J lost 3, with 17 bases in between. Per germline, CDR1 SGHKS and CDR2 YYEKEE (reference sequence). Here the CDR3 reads CASSSSGDPNYEQYF. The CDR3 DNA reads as TGTGCCAGCAGCAGTTCAGGGGATCCCAACTACGAGCAGTACTTC.

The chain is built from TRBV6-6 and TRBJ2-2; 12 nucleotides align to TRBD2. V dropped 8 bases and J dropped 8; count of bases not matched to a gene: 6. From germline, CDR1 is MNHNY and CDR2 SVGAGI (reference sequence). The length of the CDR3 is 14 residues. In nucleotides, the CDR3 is TGTGCCAGCGGAACTAGCGGGGGGTCAGGGGAGCTGTTTTTT. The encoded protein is CASGTSGGSGELFF.

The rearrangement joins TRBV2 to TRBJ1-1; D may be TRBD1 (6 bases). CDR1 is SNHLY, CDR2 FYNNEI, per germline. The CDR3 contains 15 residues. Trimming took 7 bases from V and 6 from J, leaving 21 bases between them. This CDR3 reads CASIRDRTASPEAFF. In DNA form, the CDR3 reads TGTGCCAGCATTAGGGATAGGACAGCTTCTCCTGAAGCTTTCTTT. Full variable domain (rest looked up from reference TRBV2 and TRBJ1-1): EPEVTQTPSHQVTQMGQEVILRCVPISNHLYFYWYRQILGQKVEFLVSFYNNEISEKSEIFDDQFSVERPDGSNFTLKIRSTKLEDSAMYFCASIRDRTASPEAFFGQGTRLTVV.

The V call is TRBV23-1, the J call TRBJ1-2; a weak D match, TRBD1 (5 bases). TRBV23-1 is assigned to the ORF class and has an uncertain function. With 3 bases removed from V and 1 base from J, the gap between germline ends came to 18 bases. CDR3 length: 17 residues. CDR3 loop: CASSHPEEGRSNYGYTF. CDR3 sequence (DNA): TGCGCCAGCAGTCACCCAGAGGAGGGGCGAAGTAACTATGGCTACACCTTC.

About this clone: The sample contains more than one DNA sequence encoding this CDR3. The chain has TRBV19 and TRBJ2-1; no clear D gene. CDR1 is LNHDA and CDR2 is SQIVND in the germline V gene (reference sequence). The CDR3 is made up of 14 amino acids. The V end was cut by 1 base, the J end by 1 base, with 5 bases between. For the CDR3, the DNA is TGTGCCAGTAGTATAGGCAGTTCCTACAATGAGCAGTTCTTC. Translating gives CASSIGSSYNEQFF.

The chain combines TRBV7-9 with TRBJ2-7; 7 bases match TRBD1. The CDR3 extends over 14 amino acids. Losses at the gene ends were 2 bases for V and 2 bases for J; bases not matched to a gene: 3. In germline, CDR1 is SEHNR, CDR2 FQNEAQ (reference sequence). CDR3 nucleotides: TGTGCCAGCAGCTTACAGGGACAGCCCTACGAGCAGTACTTC. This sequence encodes CASSLQGQPYEQYF.

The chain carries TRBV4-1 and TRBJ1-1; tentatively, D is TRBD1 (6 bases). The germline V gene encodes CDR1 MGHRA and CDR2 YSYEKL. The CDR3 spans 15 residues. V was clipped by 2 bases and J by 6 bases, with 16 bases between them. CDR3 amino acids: CASSQNLAGASEAFF. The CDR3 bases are TGCGCCAGCAGCCAAAATCTCGCGGGGGCGTCTGAAGCTTTCTTT.

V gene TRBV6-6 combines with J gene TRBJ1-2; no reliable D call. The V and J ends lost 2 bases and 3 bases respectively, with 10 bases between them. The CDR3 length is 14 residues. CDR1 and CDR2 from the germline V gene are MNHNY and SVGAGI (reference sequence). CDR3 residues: CASSYRESDYGYTF. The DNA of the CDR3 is TGTGCCAGCAGTTACCGGGAGTCGGACTATGGCTACACCTTC.

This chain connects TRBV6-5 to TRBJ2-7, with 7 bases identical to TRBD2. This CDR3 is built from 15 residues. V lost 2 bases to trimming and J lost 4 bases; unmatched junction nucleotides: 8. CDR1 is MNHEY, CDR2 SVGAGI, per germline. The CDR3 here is CASSYRGDYLYEQYF. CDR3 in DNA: TGTGCCAGCAGTTACCGTGGGGACTACCTTTACGAGCAGTACTTC.

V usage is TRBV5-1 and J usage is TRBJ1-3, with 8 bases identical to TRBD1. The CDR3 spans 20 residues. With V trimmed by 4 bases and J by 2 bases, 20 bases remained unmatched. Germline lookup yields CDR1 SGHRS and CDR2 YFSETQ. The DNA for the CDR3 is TGCGCCAGCAGCGCCATTTTTCCAGGGGGCATCGATACCGCTGGAAACACCATATATTTT. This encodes CASSAIFPGGIDTAGNTIYF. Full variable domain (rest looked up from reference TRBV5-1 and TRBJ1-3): KAGVTQTPRYLIKTRGQQVTLSCSPISGHRSVSWYQQTPGQGLQFLFEYFSETQRNKGNFPGRFSGRQFSNSRSEMNVSTLELGDSALYLCASSAIFPGGIDTAGNTIYFGEGSWLTVV.